This TCR beta chain emerged from a study of T cells in Graves' hyperthyroidism and ophthalmopathy. The wider study: Peripheral blood was drawn at first diagnosis, prior to all treatment.

The investigators amplified TCR beta CDR3 regions from RNA transcripts. The TCR CDR3 was amplified in a first-round RT-PCR using the HTBI primer set. In TCRdb, the multiplex PCR reads were re-called with MiXCR into one record per CDR3 protein. The sample lists fewer than 350,000 distinct CDR3 sequences, approximately 13% occurring once. This clonotype came up many times. The CDR3 sequence is 16 residues long. Germline CDR1 is DFQATT and CDR2 is SNEGSKA (reference sequence). Between the trimmed V and J ends, which lost 3 bases and 8 bases, there was a span of 26 bases. This receptor was obtained from a woman aged 40 to 49 with Graves' hyperthyroidism. This chain links TRBV20-1 with TRBJ2-7; D possibly uses TRBD1 or TRBD2 (6 bases each). The specimen sequenced was blood. The CDR3 loop reads CSASSPGAASSTKQYF. CDR3 nucleotide sequence: TGCAGTGCTAGCTCCCCGGGGGCGGCTTCATCTACGAAGCAGTACTTC.